This T cell receptor (beta chain) is from a study of blood T cell repertoires in COVID-19. At the level of the study: Acute and convalescent COVID-19 specimens originated in the United States, Italy and Spain. Nucleic acid was either cDNA or gDNA, and it came from T cells, B-cell-depleted T cells, or PBMCs.

The CDR3 is 15 residues long. V dropped 0 bases and J dropped 7 bases, with 13 bases sitting between them. Germline V gene data show CDR1 as LGHNA and CDR2 as YSLEER. Original methodology: Amplification from reference gene primers served as the basis for estimated nucleated cell counts. Sequenced by immunoSEQ multiplex PCR; TCRdb stores in-frame clones only, minus some. That table gives V, J and clone size, and the DNA gave D and trimming. The sample yields 200,000 to 250,000 clones, around 85% seen once. The sequence derives from a human donor in a cohort sampled during active COVID-19. The chain carries TRBV4-3 and TRBJ1-5, with D possibly TRBD1 on 5 matching bases. Sequenced material: peripheral blood. This CDR3 reads CASSQDLQGWQPQHF. The CDR3 DNA follows: TGCGCCAGCAGCCAAGATCTCCAGGGTTGGCAGCCCCAGCATTTT.